These 18 T cell receptor beta chains share one sample of origin, sequenced in a study of patients and donors after allogeneic stem cell transplantation. In TCRdb, the RT-PCR reads were re-called with MiXCR into one record per CDR3 protein. This sample has hundreds of thousands of distinct CDR3 sequences, with under 20% found just once. Sequencing was performed on blood, either unsorted or a sorted T cell fraction (not recorded which). The receptors come from a human donor who was either an allogeneic HSCT recipient or a stem cell or donor lymphocyte infusion donor (not recorded which). It is not recorded whose cells these are; they may come from a transplant donor.

This chain connects TRBV6-2 or TRBV6-3 to TRBJ2-1, with D uncertain. Germline V CDR1 and CDR2: MNHEY, SVGEGT. The CDR3 is made up of 11 amino acids. Between the trimmed V and J ends, which lost 0 bases and 12 bases, there was a span of 6 bases. The CDR3 coding sequence is TGTGCCAGCAGTTACTCGAAAGCGCAGTTCTTC. Translating gives CASSYSKAQFF.

This clonotype was detected ten times or more. The rearrangement uses TRBV20-1 and TRBJ2-5; TRBD1 agrees at 8 bases. J gave up 2 bases and V 5 bases, and 7 bases lay outside the gene matches. The CDR3 is 14 amino acids. Germline-derived CDR1 and CDR2 are DFQATT and SNEGSKA (reference sequence). The CDR3 region is CSADRGRLQETQYF. For the CDR3, the DNA is TGCAGTGCTGACAGGGGCCGACTTCAAGAGACCCAGTACTTC.

This clonotype was seen only a few times. The DNA for the CDR3 is TGTGCCAGCAGTATACAAGGACTAGCGGGCCCCTCCTACAATGAGCAGTTCTTC. It codes for CASSIQGLAGPSYNEQFF. The rearrangement uses TRBV4-2 and TRBJ2-1; 11 positions match TRBD2. Losses at the gene ends were 6 bases for V and 0 bases for J; bases not matched to a gene: 10. Germline V gene data show CDR1 as LGHNA and CDR2 as YNFKEQ. This CDR3 is 18 amino acids long.

This clonotype was detected once. J is TRBJ1-6 and V is TRBV7-2; 7 nucleotides match TRBD1. The trim removed 6 bases at V and 9 bases at J, leaving 8 bases unmatched. This CDR3 spans 14 amino acids. Germline CDR1 reads SGHTA; CDR2 reads FQGNSA. In DNA, the CDR3 is TGTGCCAGCAGACCCGGACAGGCTCTTTCACCCCTCCACTTT. Translated, it gives CASRPGQALSPLHF.

The gene calls are TRBV12-3 or TRBV12-4 and TRBJ2-1; 10 bases match TRBD2. The CDR3 contains 20 residues. V was clipped by 4 bases and J by 3 bases; unmatched bases: 18. Here the CDR3 DNA reads TGTGCCAGCAGTTCGACGAGCCGGGGACTAGCGCGAAGGGGCTACAATGAGCAGTTCTTC. Encoded protein: CASSSTSRGLARRGYNEQFF.

This clonotype was recorded many times. The chain couples TRBV20-1 to TRBJ1-5; 8 nucleotides agree with TRBD1. Germline assignment: CDR1 DFQATT and CDR2 SNEGSKA (reference sequence). Trimming cost V 4 bases and J 2 bases; bases outside gene matches: 4. CDR3 length equals 14 residues. The CDR3 DNA reads TGCAGTGCTACTGGGGACAGGCGCAATCAGCCCCAGCATTTT. It encodes CSATGDRRNQPQHF.

This clonotype came up a few times. V usage is TRBV11-2 and J usage is TRBJ2-5, with 15 bases identical to TRBD2. CDR3 length: 17 amino acids. V was clipped by 4 bases and J by 2 bases; unmatched bases: 5. Germline lookup yields CDR1 SGHAT and CDR2 FQNNGV. This CDR3 reads CASSSGTSGGPQETQYF. The CDR3, as DNA: TGTGCCAGCAGCTCCGGGACTAGCGGGGGGCCTCAAGAGACCCAGTACTTC.

V is TRBV4-3 and J is TRBJ1-2, with D perhaps matching TRBD1 (6 bases). Between the trimmed V and J ends, which lost 6 bases and 4 bases, there was a span of 15 bases. CDR3 length equals 14 residues. In germline, CDR1 is LGHNA, CDR2 YSLEER. CDR3 region: CASRKGTGTYGYTF. In DNA, the CDR3 is TGCGCCAGCAGGAAGGGAACAGGGACCTATGGCTACACCTTC.

The chain has TRBV14 and TRBJ2-1; D call uncertain. The germline gives CDR1 SGHDN, CDR2 FVKESK. This CDR3 contains 16 residues. V was cut by 3 bases and J by 4 bases, with 16 bases left in between. CDR3 coding DNA: TGTGCCAGCAGCCAGAGACACTCCACCCTGTACAATGAGCAGTTCTTC. This translates into CASSQRHSTLYNEQFF. The full variable domain, with the rest looked up from reference TRBV14 and TRBJ2-1, is EAGVTQFPSHSVIEKGQTVTLRCDPISGHDNLYWYRRVMGKEIKFLLHFVKESKQDESGMPNNRFLAERTGGTYSTLKVQPAELEDSGVYFCASSQRHSTLYNEQFFGPGTRLTVL.

The rearrangement links TRBV19 to TRBJ1-1, with a weak D call TRBD1 (5 bases). The germline gives CDR1 LNHDA, CDR2 SQIVND (reference sequence). The CDR3 has 13 residues. V lost 6 bases and J lost 3, with 11 bases in between. As DNA, the CDR3 is TGTGCCAGTAGATCCGGGACGTACACTGAAGCTTTCTTT. It codes for CASRSGTYTEAFF.

In its sample, this clonotype was seen a few times. The rearrangement uses TRBV2 and TRBJ1-1; D unresolved. The germline V and J ends were trimmed by 4 bases and 5 bases, with 5 bases remaining between them. The CDR3 covers 11 residues. In germline, CDR1 is SNHLY, CDR2 FYNNEI. CDR3 in DNA: TGTGCCAGCAGTGTGGAAACTGAAGCTTTCTTT. It specifies CASSVETEAFF.

This clonotype was counted only a few times. The CDR3 DNA sequence: TGTGCCAGTTCTAGCGGGAGGCCTCCCTCTGGGGCCAACGTCCTGACTTTC. Amino acid sequence: CASSSGRPPSGANVLTF. The rearrangement uses TRBV7-3 and TRBJ2-6; 11 bases agree with TRBD2. The V gene end was trimmed by 9 bases and the J gene end by 0 bases; junction bases not matched to a gene: 7. This CDR3 has 17 amino acids. Germline CDR1 SGHTA, CDR2 FQGTGA.

Ten or more counts support this clonotype. The chain uses TRBV29-1 and TRBJ2-5; 7 bases are a match to TRBD2. CDR1 is SQVTM, CDR2 ANQGSEA, per germline. The CDR3 is made up of 14 amino acids. The V segment lost 5 bases and the J segment 3 bases; nucleotides outside the gene matches: 9. The CDR3 is CSVPKDGREETQYF. CDR3 DNA: TGCAGCGTTCCCAAGGATGGGAGGGAAGAGACCCAGTACTTC.

This clonotype occurred a few times. The chain has TRBV4-3 and TRBJ1-2, with D possibly matching TRBD1 (5 bases). V shed 4 bases and J shed 8 bases, with 14 bases lying between them. CDR3 length: 13 residues. Germline-derived CDR1 and CDR2 are LGHNA and YSLEER. The CDR3 DNA reads TGCGCCAGCAGCCCCCTATCGGGGCGGGGCTACACCTTC. Its protein is CASSPLSGRGYTF.

This clonotype turned up a few times. Here the CDR3 reads CSARERTGSLGNEQFF. CDR3 nucleotides: TGCAGTGCTAGAGAACGGACAGGGTCTTTGGGCAATGAGCAGTTCTTC. The rearrangement uses TRBV20-1 and TRBJ2-1; 8 nucleotides line up with TRBD1. This CDR3 has 16 amino acids. Germline V CDR1 and CDR2: DFQATT, SNEGSKA (reference sequence). J was trimmed by 6 bases and V by 0 bases; bases with no gene match: 10.

This clonotype was counted only a few times. The V gene is TRBV3-1, the J gene TRBJ2-5, with 8 bases aligning to TRBD2. The CDR3 extends over 16 amino acids. V lost 1 base, J lost 4 bases, and 8 bases stayed unmatched. CDR1 and CDR2 from the germline V gene are LGHDT and YNNKEL (reference sequence). The CDR3 nucleotides are TGTGCCAGCAGCCAAGCAAGTGCGGGAGGAGTAGAGACCCAGTACTTC. Residues: CASSQASAGGVETQYF.

At least ten counts were recorded for this clonotype. The genes are TRBV6-5 and TRBJ1-5, with D uncertain. V lost 0 bases and J 9 bases, leaving 21 bases between the germline ends. There are 17 residues in the CDR3. Germline V gives CDR1 MNHEY, CDR2 SVGAGI. In DNA form, the CDR3 reads TGTGCCAGCAGTTACTCGAGTGAAGAGCGATACCCCTGGCCCCAGCATTTT. Its protein product is CASSYSSEERYPWPQHF.

CDR3 loop: CASRTENTGELFF. The CDR3 DNA is TGTGCCAGTCGGACAGAGAACACCGGGGAGCTGTTTTTT. The rearrangement links TRBV2 to TRBJ2-2; the D gene is possibly TRBD1 (6 bases). V was cut by 9 bases and J by 1 base, with 9 bases left in between. Germline V gives CDR1 SNHLY, CDR2 FYNNEI. This CDR3 region has 13 residues.